This T cell receptor (beta chain) was found in a study of post-analysis software for immune sequencing data. Study-level information: Patients had relapsing-remitting, secondary progressive or progressive-relapsing multiple sclerosis; some lacked subtype. Study outcomes and limitations: Clustering by F measure revealed strong co-clustering among samples prepared together in one batch. Significantly lower normalized Chao1 diversity was found in patients with multiple sclerosis relative to controls. About 5 TRBV segments occurring more often in patients than controls included TRBV5-6, TRBV5-1 and TRBV20-1.

This CDR3 has 16 amino acids. The germline CDR1 and CDR2 sequences are SGHVS and FNYEAQ. V lost 1 base and J 5 bases, leaving 17 bases between the germline ends. Unique molecular identifiers tagged the TCR beta cDNA libraries. Approximately 500,000 cDNA molecules were recovered from an input of 1 to 10 million T cells. TCRdb processed the PCR reads anew with MiXCR; each CDR3 protein has one entry. The sample carries 740,000 or so distinct CDR3 sequences, approximately 57% recorded once. Details on this clonotype: Its antigen is as yet unknown.

The rearrangement links TRBV7-6 to TRBJ1-2, with D possibly being TRBD1 (6 bases). Sequenced material: blood. The clonotype originates from a girl between 5 and 17 years old with multiple sclerosis. The CDR3 nucleotides read TGTGCCAGCAGCTTAGGCGCTGCGGGGGGGCAATATGGCTACACCTTC. Translation gives CASSLGAAGGQYGYTF.